These 21 T cell receptor beta chains were sequenced from one sample in a study of long-term antiretroviral therapy in people with HIV. It was version v3.0 of the immunoSEQ assay that was run at survey level. Libraries were prepared by immunoSEQ multiplex PCR; TCRdb keeps only in-frame clonotypes and omits some of them. The data contain about 34,000 clones, roughly 87% of them singletons. The source material was unsorted PBMCs, sampled 1.1 years after starting antiretroviral therapy. All receptors come from a man aged 18 to 35 with HIV.

The gene calls are TRBV4-2 and TRBJ1-3; possible D gene TRBD1, 6 bases. CDR1 LGHNA and CDR2 YNFKEQ come from the germline V gene. The CDR3 runs 16 residues. V dropped 0 bases and J dropped 2 bases, with 11 bases sitting between them. As DNA, the CDR3 is TGTGCCAGCAGCCAAGAAGGAGGGGGTACTGGAAACACCATATATTTT. It yields the protein CASSQEGGGTGNTIYF.

The V and J genes are TRBV6-5 and TRBJ2-5; TRBD2 matches at 7 bases. This CDR3 is built from 15 residues. Germline V CDR1 and CDR2: MNHEY, SVGAGI. Trimming cost V 7 bases and J 2 bases; bases outside gene matches: 10. The CDR3 nucleotides read TGTGCCAGCACCAAGTGGGGGGGGAGGCAAGAGACCCAGTACTTC. Residues: CASTKWGGRQETQYF.

The V call is TRBV29-1, the J call TRBJ2-1, with TRBD2 matching over 11 bases. Germline values: CDR1 SQVTM, CDR2 ANQGSEA. V gave up 7 bases and J gave up 9 bases; unmatched junction bases: 11. CDR3 length: 14 residues. The CDR3 loop reads CSGELAGGGSEQFF. CDR3 DNA sequence: TGCAGCGGTGAGCTAGCGGGGGGCGGGAGTGAGCAGTTCTTC.

This clone was seen only a few times. This chain uses TRBV4-2 with TRBJ2-7, with no clear D. This CDR3 contains 13 residues. Germline loops: CDR1 LGHNA, CDR2 YNFKEQ. Between the trimmed V and J ends, which lost 5 bases and 1 base, there was a span of 9 bases. The CDR3 region is CASSSDTSYEQYF. For the CDR3, the DNA is TGTGCCAGCAGCTCCGACACTTCCTACGAGCAGTACTTC.

The rearrangement joins TRBV5-6 to TRBJ1-6; D is ambiguous. CDR3 length: 12 amino acids. The V and J ends lost 3 bases and 9 bases respectively, with 7 bases between them. Per the germline V gene, CDR1 is SGHDT and CDR2 is YYEEEE. The CDR3 nucleotides are TGTGCCAGCAGCTCCTCCACTTCACCCCTCCACTTT. It specifies CASSSSTSPLHF. The variable domain in full, with the rest retrieved from reference TRBV5-6 and TRBJ1-6, is DAGVTQSPTHLIKTRGQQVTLRCSPKSGHDTVSWYQQALGQGPQFIFQYYEEEERQRGNFPDRFSGHQFPNYSSELNVNALLLGDSALYLCASSSSTSPLHFGNGTRLTVT.

The gene calls are TRBV7-8 and TRBJ1-2, with D perhaps matching TRBD1 (5 bases). Germline CDR1 reads SGHVS; CDR2 reads FQNEAQ. Trimming took 5 bases from V and 2 from J, leaving 12 bases between them. The CDR3 covers 14 residues. Here the CDR3 reads CASSRGTANYGYTF. For the CDR3, the DNA is TGTGCCAGCAGCCGAGGGACGGCGAACTATGGCTACACCTTC. The full variable domain, its missing parts supplied by reference TRBV7-8 and TRBJ1-2, is GAGVSQSPRYKVAKRGQDVALRCDPISGHVSLFWYQQALGQGPEFLTYFQNEAQLDKSGLPSDRFFAERPEGSVSTLKIQRTQQEDSAVYLCASSRGTANYGYTFGSGTRLTVV.

This chain uses TRBV27 with TRBJ2-3; 14 bases line up with TRBD2. This CDR3 comprises 16 residues. J lost 6 bases, V lost 5 bases, and 7 bases had no gene match. Germline values: CDR1 MNHEY, CDR2 SMNVEV (reference sequence). The CDR3 protein is CASSPGTSGSLDTQYF. DNA for the CDR3: TGTGCCAGCAGTCCGGGGACTAGCGGGAGTTTGGATACGCAGTATTTT.

V usage is TRBV10-3 and J usage is TRBJ1-5; tentatively, D is TRBD1 (6 bases). The CDR3 runs to 17 residues. Trimming shortened V by 0 bases and J by 0 bases, and 12 bases separated the two germline ends. Per the germline V gene, CDR1 is ENHRY and CDR2 is SYGVKD. Written as DNA, the CDR3 is TGTGCCATCAGTGAGTCCGAAACCAGGGGTAGCAATCAGCCCCAGCATTTT. As protein: CAISESETRGSNQPQHF.

The chain joins TRBV6-1 to TRBJ1-3; D is unresolved. CDR1 and CDR2 from the germline V gene are MNHNS and SASEGT. The CDR3 contains 15 residues. Trimming pared 3 bases from V and 0 bases from J, leaving 9 bases between. The CDR3 here is CASSEKGYSGNTIYF. In DNA form, the CDR3 reads TGTGCCAGCAGTGAGAAGGGCTACTCTGGAAACACCATATATTTT.

The rearrangement joins TRBV19 to TRBJ2-6; weak D call: TRBD1 (6 bases). The CDR3 totals 16 residues. The V end lost 3 bases, the J end lost 4 bases, and 13 bases lay between the germline ends. Per germline, CDR1 LNHDA and CDR2 SQIVND (reference sequence). The DNA for the CDR3 is TGTGCCAGTAGTATGACAGGTATTGGAGGGGCCAACGTCCTGACTTTC. Residues: CASSMTGIGGANVLTF. The full variable domain, with the rest looked up from reference TRBV19 and TRBJ2-6, is DGGITQSPKYLFRKEGQNVTLSCEQNLNHDAMYWYRQDPGQGLRLIYYSQIVNDFQKGDIAEGYSVSREKKESFPLTVTSAQKNPTAFYLCASSMTGIGGANVLTFGAGSRLTVL.

The V and J genes are TRBV7-2 and TRBJ2-4; D gene uncertain. Trimming took 5 bases from V and 5 from J, leaving 7 bases between them. This CDR3 comprises 12 residues. Germline values: CDR1 SGHTA, CDR2 FQGNSA. As DNA, the CDR3 is TGTGCCAGCAGCCCCACCCAAAACATTCAGTACTTC. This codes for CASSPTQNIQYF.

The sample holds one count of this clone. This chain uses TRBV6-1 with TRBJ1-1, with D hard to call. V shed 6 bases and J shed 4 bases, with 15 bases lying between them. The CDR3 spans 14 residues. Germline assignment: CDR1 MNHNS and CDR2 SASEGT. The CDR3 sequence: CASSLYRVSTEAFF. CDR3 nucleotide sequence: TGTGCCAGCAGCCTTTACCGGGTTTCCACTGAAGCTTTCTTT.

The chain joins TRBV7-3 to TRBJ2-1; a weak D match, TRBD1 (7 bases). Trimming pared 5 bases from V and 3 bases from J, leaving 11 bases between. Germline V gives CDR1 SGHTA, CDR2 FQGTGA. The CDR3 is 14 amino acids. CDR3 coding DNA: TGTGCCAGCAGCCAGGGGGGCCTCTACAATGAGCAGTTCTTC. It translates to CASSQGGLYNEQFF.

The chain carries TRBV27 and TRBJ1-2; D remains unclear. In germline, CDR1 is MNHEY, CDR2 SMNVEV (reference sequence). This CDR3 is built from 13 residues. V dropped 5 bases and J dropped 5 bases, with 12 bases sitting between them. CDR3 in amino acids: CASSPRTDYGYTF. The CDR3, as DNA: TGTGCCAGCAGTCCCCGGACGGATTATGGCTACACCTTC.

This clone turned up a few times. The gene calls are TRBV25-1 and TRBJ2-7; TRBD2 is a possible D gene (5 bases). Germline CDR1 is MGHDK and CDR2 is SYGVNS. Trimming cost V 6 bases and J 6 bases, with 15 bases left between them. This CDR3 contains 13 residues. CDR3 loop: CASRATSRGEQYF. The CDR3 DNA sequence: TGTGCCAGCAGGGCCACCTCCCGGGGCGAGCAGTACTTC.

The chain has TRBV28 and TRBJ2-2; 8 bases align to TRBD1. Germline CDR1 is MDHEN and CDR2 is SYDVKM. This CDR3 is 12 amino acids long. With V trimmed by 5 bases and J by 7 bases, 0 bases remained unmatched. For the CDR3, the DNA is TGTGCCAGCAGTGGGACAGGCGGGGAGCTGTTTTTT. It translates to CASSGTGGELFF.

The CDR3 sequence: CACRLGTERNTIYF. The CDR3, as DNA: TGTGCCTGTCGTCTGGGCACCGAGCGAAACACCATATATTTT. The V and J genes are TRBV2 and TRBJ1-3; D not certain. Germline V gene sequence: CDR1 SNHLY, CDR2 FYNNEI. The V end lost 11 bases, the J end lost 5 bases, and 19 bases lay between the germline ends. The CDR3 is 14 amino acids.

The chain links TRBV19 to TRBJ2-3; no clear D. Germline CDR1 and CDR2: LNHDA and SQIVND (reference sequence). This CDR3 comprises 13 residues. The V end was cut by 7 bases, the J end by 1 base, with 9 bases between. The DNA for the CDR3 is TGTGCCAGTAAATTGGACGGCACAGATACGCAGTATTTT. It translates to CASKLDGTDTQYF.

This sequence joins TRBV4-1 and TRBJ1-2; the D is unclear. The V gene lost 1 base and the J gene lost 5 bases, with 8 bases spanning the gap. The CDR3 spans 13 residues. The germline V gene encodes CDR1 MGHRA and CDR2 YSYEKL. CDR3 residues: CASSQGESYGYTF. The CDR3 DNA follows: TGCGCCAGCAGCCAAGGTGAGAGTTATGGCTACACCTTC.

This rearrangement joins TRBV19 to TRBJ2-7; D is unresolved. The germline CDR1 and CDR2 sequences are LNHDA and SQIVND (reference sequence). The CDR3 sequence is 12 residues long. Trimming stripped 3 bases from V and 3 bases from J, with 6 bases between. The CDR3 nucleotides are TGTGCCAGTAGTATTGACGGCTACGAGCAGTACTTC. Protein sequence: CASSIDGYEQYF.

The chain links TRBV5-5 to TRBJ2-2; D gene ambiguous. The V gene's germline CDR1 is SGHKS and CDR2 YYEKEE (reference sequence). This CDR3 is 14 amino acids long. Trimming took off 5 bases at V and 0 bases at J, with 8 bases between the two ends. The CDR3 is CASRAITNTGELFF. The CDR3 nucleotides are TGTGCCAGCAGGGCTATTACGAACACCGGGGAGCTGTTTTTT.